This T cell receptor (beta chain) was captured in a study of cytomegalovirus exposure and HLA in healthy donors. The PCR ran on 60 Vbeta and 13 Jbeta primers. Sequencing was performed with immunoSEQ multiplex PCR; in TCRdb, only in-frame clones are kept and a portion is missing. Counted here are 90,000 to 150,000 clones, about 76% occurring once; the ten biggest clones make up roughly 12%. With 6 bases removed from V and 5 bases from J, the gap between germline ends came to 19 bases. Germline V gene data show CDR1 as KGHSH and CDR2 as LQKENI. The CDR3 has 15 residues. The sequence was collected from a woman aged 40-49 years in good health and CMV-seropositive. Sequencing was done on a sample of PBMCs. The rearrangement links TRBV18 to TRBJ2-5, with D possibly TRBD1 on 7 matching bases. Here the CDR3 reads CASSASQGGRETQYF. As DNA, the CDR3 is TGTGCCAGCTCGGCGAGTCAGGGGGGCAGGGAGACCCAGTACTTC.